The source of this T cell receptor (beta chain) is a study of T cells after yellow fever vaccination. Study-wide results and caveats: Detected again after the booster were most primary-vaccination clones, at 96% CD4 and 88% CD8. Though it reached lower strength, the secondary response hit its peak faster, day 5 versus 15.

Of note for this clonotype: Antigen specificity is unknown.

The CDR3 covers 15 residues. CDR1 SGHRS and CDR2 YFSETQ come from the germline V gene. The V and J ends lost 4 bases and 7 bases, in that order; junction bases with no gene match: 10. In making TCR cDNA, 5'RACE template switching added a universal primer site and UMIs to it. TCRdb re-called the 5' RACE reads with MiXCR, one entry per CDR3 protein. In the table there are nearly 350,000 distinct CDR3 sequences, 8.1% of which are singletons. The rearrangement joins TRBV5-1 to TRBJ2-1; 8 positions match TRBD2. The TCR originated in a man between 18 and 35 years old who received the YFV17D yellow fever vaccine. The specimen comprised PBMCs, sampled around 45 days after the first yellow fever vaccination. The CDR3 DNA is TGCGCCAGCAGCATCGGGGGGGCGGAAGGAAATGAGCAGTTCTTC. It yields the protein CASSIGGAEGNEQFF.